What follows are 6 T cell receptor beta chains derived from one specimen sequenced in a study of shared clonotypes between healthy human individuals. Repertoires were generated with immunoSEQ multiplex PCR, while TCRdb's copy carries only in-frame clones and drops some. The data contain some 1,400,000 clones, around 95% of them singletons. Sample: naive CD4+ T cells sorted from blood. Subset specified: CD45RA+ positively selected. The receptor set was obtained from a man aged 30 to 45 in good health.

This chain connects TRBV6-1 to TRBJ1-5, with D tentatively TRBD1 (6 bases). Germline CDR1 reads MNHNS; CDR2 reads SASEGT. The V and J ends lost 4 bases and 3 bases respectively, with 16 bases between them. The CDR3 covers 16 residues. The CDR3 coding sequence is TGTGCCAGCAGTGGCTTACCCACAGGGAACAATCAGCCCCAGCATTTT. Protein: CASSGLPTGNNQPQHF.

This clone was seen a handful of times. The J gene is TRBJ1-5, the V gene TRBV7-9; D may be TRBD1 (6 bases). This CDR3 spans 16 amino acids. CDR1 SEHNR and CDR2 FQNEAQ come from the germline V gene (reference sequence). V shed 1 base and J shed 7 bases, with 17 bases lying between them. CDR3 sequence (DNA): TGTGCCAGCAGCTTAGGGTCTGGGGGGCGCGGACAGCCCCAGCATTTT. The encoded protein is CASSLGSGGRGQPQHF. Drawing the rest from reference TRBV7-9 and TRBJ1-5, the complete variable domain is DTGVSQNPRHKITKRGQNVTFRCDPISEHNRLYWYRQTLGQGPEFLTYFQNEAQLEKSRLLSDRFSAERPKGSFSTLEIQRTEQGDSAMYLCASSLGSGGRGQPQHFGDGTRLSIL.

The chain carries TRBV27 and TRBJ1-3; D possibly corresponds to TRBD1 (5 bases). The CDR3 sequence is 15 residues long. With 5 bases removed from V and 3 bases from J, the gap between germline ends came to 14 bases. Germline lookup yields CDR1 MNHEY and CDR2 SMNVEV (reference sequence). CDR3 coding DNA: TGTGCCAGCAGTCCTTACCAGGGACTTGGAAACACCATATATTTT. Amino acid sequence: CASSPYQGLGNTIYF.

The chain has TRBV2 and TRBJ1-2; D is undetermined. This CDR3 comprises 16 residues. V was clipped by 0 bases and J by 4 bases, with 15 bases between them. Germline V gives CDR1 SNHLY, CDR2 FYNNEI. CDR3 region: CASSEAQVRSPYGYTF. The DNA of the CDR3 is TGTGCCAGCAGTGAAGCGCAAGTCCGGTCCCCCTATGGCTACACCTTC. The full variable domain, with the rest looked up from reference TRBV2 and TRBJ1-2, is EPEVTQTPSHQVTQMGQEVILRCVPISNHLYFYWYRQILGQKVEFLVSFYNNEISEKSEIFDDQFSVERPDGSNFTLKIRSTKLEDSAMYFCASSEAQVRSPYGYTFGSGTRLTVV.

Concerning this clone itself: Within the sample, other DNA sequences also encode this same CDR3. The CDR3 sequence: CASSSRDSYNEQFF. In nucleotides, the CDR3 is TGTGCCAGCAGCTCCCGGGACTCCTACAATGAGCAGTTCTTC. The chain has TRBV7-9 and TRBJ2-1; perhaps TRBD2 as D (5 bases). Trimming left V 4 bases short and J 0 bases short, with 7 bases between. Germline V gives CDR1 SEHNR, CDR2 FQNEAQ (reference sequence). CDR3 length: 14 residues.

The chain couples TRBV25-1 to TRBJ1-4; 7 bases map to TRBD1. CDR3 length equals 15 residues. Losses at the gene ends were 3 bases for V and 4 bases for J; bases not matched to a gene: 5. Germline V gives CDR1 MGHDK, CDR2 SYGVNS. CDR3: CASSDSGTDNEKLFF. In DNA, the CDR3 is TGTGCCAGCAGTGATTCCGGGACAGATAATGAAAAACTGTTTTTT.